A single sample gave rise to the 6 T cell receptor beta chains below, sequenced in a study of response to subunit inactivated influenza vaccine. TCRdb reprocessed the RT-PCR reads via MiXCR and lists one record per CDR3 protein. The sample gives hundreds of thousands of distinct CDR3 sequences, about 11% of which show up once; 9.5% to 11% is in the top ten. The sample was also linked to a second study, of T cells expressing NK-cell markers. That work adds: The TCR beta cDNA came from 5'RACE template switching with UMIs.

Sequencing was performed on PBMCs from blood, taken on the day of vaccination. These receptors all come from a man aged 50-60 years who received an inactivated influenza vaccine.

Only one count was recorded for this clonotype. This CDR3 fails to terminate in the conserved phenylalanine or tryptophan, so it likely reflects a read error. Here the CDR3 reads CSARGGNPYEQYC. Here the CDR3 DNA reads TGCAGTGCTAGAGGGGGCAATCCGTACGAGCAGTACTGC. The chain uses TRBV20-1 and TRBJ2-7; a possible D gene is TRBD1 (5 bases). The CDR3 sequence is 13 residues long. V was clipped by 1 base and J by 4 bases, with 11 bases between them. Germline V gene data show CDR1 as DFQATT and CDR2 as SNEGSKA (reference sequence).

This clonotype was counted at least ten times. The chain employs TRBV4-3 and TRBJ2-2, with D perhaps matching TRBD2 (5 bases). Germline V CDR1 and CDR2: LGHNA, YSLEER. V lost 2 bases, J lost 5 bases, and 9 bases lay in between. The CDR3 is 14 amino acids. The CDR3 bases are TGCGCCAGCAGCCAATTAAGCGGTACCGGGGAGCTGTTTTTT. This sequence encodes CASSQLSGTGELFF.

This clonotype was picked up a small number of times. The gene calls are TRBV4-3 and TRBJ2-2; D perhaps matches TRBD1 (5 bases). In germline, CDR1 is LGHNA, CDR2 YSLEER. CDR3 length: 16 amino acids. Trimming took 2 bases from V and 0 from J, leaving 10 bases between them. CDR3 in amino acids: CASSQLPGTNTGELFF. The DNA of the CDR3 is TGCGCCAGCAGCCAATTACCAGGGACGAACACCGGGGAGCTGTTTTTT.

V usage is TRBV5-8 and J usage is TRBJ2-5; 9 nucleotides agree with TRBD2. Germline assignment: CDR1 SGHTS and CDR2 YDEGEE. CDR3 length equals 15 residues. The J segment lost 3 bases and the V segment lost 4 bases, leaving 7 bases of the junction unmatched. CDR3 amino acids: CASSTERGAEETQYF. The CDR3 DNA follows: TGTGCCAGCAGCACTGAGCGGGGGGCGGAAGAGACCCAGTACTTC.

V gene TRBV7-9 combines with J gene TRBJ1-6; TRBD1 is a possible D gene (5 bases). This CDR3 has 14 amino acids. V was pared by 7 bases and J by 8 bases, with 15 bases between. Per germline, CDR1 SEHNR and CDR2 FQNEAQ (reference sequence). This CDR3 reads CASTPRGQDSPLHF. DNA of the CDR3: TGTGCCAGCACCCCAAGGGGCCAGGATTCACCCCTCCACTTT.

This chain connects TRBV6-5 to TRBJ1-2; perhaps TRBD1 as D (6 bases). The V end lost 2 bases, the J end lost 6 bases, and 10 bases lay between the germline ends. Germline CDR1 and CDR2: MNHEY and SVGAGI. CDR3 size: 13 residues. The CDR3 reads CASSYGGGDGYTF. As DNA, the CDR3 is TGTGCCAGCAGTTACGGGGGGGGCGATGGCTACACCTTC.